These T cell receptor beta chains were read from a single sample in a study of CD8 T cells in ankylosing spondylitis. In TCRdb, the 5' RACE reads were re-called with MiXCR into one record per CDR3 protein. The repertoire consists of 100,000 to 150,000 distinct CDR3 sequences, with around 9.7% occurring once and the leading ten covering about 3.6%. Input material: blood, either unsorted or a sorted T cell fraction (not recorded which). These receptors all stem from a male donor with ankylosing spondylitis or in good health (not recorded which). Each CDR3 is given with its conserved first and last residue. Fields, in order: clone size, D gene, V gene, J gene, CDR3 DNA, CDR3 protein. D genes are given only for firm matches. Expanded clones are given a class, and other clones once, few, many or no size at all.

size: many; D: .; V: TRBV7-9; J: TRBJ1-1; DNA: TGTGCCAGCAGTCTCGGGACGGCGAACACTGAAGCTTTCTTT; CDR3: CASSLGTANTEAFF
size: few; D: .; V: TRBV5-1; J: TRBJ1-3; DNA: TGCGCCAGCAGCTTGGGAGGGGTCGGAAACACCATATATTTT; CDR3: CASSLGGVGNTIYF
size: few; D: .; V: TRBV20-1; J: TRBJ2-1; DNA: TGCAGTGCTGCGGACAGAGACCATGAGCAGTTCTTC; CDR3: CSAADRDHEQFF
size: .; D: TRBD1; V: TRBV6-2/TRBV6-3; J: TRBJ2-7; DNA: TGTGCCAGCAGTAAGGGACAGGCCTACGAGCAGTACTTC; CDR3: CASSKGQAYEQYF
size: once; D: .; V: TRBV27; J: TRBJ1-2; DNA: TGTGCCAGCAGTCCCTTAGGGGGGCCTAACTATGGCTACACCTTC; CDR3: CASSPLGGPNYGYTF
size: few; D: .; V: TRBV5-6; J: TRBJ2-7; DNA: TGTGCCAGCAGCTTGGGGCCAGACAGGCCCGTACCCATCTACGAGCAGTACTTC; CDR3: CASSLGPDRPVPIYEQYF
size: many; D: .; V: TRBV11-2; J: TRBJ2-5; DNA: TGTGCCAGCAGCCTCACGCTTGGGGCGAGAAATCGAGAGACCCAGTACTTC; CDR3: CASSLTLGARNRETQYF
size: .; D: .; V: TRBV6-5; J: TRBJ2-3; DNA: TGTGCCAGCAAATTACACACAGATACGCAGTATTTT; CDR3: CASKLHTDTQYF
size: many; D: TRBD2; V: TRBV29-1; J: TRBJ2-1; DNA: TGCAGCGTCCGGACTAGCGGGTATCTAGATGAGCAGTTCTTC; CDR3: CSVRTSGYLDEQFF
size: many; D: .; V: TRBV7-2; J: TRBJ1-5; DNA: TGTGCCAGCAGCTTAATGGGGGCCGGGGACCAGCCCCAGCATTTT; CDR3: CASSLMGAGDQPQHF
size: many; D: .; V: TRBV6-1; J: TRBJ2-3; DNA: TGTGCCAGCAGGAATTCGGGAGTGGGAACAGATACGCAGTATTTT; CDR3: CASRNSGVGTDTQYF